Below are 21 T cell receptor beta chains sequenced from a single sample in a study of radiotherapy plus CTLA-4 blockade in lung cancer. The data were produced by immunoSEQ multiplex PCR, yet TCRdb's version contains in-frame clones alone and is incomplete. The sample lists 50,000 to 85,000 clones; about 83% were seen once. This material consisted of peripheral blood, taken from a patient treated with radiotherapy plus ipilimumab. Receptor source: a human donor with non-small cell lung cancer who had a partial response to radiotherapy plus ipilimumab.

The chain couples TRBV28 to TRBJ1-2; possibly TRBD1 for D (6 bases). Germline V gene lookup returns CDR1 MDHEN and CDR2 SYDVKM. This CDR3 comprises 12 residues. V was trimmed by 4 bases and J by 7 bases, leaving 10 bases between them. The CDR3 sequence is CASSSSTGGYTF. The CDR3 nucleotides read TGTGCCAGCAGTTCCTCGACAGGTGGCTACACCTTC.

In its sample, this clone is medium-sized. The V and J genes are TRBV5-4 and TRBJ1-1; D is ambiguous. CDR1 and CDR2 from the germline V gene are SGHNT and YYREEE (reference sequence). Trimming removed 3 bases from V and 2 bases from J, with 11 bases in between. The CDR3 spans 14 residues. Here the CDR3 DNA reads TGTGCCAGCAGCTACCCGGGAACCAACACTGAAGCTTTCTTT. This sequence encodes CASSYPGTNTEAFF.

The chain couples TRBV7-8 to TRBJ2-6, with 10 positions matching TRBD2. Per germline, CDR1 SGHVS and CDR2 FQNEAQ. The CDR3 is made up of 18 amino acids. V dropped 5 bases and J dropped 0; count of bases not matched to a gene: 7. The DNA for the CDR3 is TGTGCCAGCAGCATAATAGCGGGAGGCAACTCTGGGGCCAACGTCCTGACTTTC. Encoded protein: CASSIIAGGNSGANVLTF.

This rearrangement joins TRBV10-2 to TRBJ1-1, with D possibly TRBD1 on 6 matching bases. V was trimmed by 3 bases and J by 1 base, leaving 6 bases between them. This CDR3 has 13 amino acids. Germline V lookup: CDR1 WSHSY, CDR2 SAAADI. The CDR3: CASSEGGNTEAFF. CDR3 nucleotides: TGCGCCAGCAGTGAAGGGGGGAACACTGAAGCTTTCTTT.

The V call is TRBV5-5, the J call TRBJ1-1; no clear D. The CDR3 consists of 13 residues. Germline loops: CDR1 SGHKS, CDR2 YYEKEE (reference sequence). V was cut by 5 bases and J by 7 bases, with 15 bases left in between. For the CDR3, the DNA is TGTGCCAGCAGTATGCTAGCCGCGGGTGAAGCTTTCTTT. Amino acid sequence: CASSMLAAGEAFF.

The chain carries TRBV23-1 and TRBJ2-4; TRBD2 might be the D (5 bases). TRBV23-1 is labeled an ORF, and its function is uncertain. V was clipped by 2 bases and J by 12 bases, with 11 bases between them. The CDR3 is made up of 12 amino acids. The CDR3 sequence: CASSQNGESQYF. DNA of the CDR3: TGCGCCAGCAGTCAAAATGGGGAGAGTCAGTACTTC.

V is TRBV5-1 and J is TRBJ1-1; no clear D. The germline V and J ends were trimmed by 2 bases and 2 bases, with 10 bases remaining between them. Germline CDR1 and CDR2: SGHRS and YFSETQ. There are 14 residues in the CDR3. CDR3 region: CASSFSNRNTEAFF. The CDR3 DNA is TGCGCCAGCAGCTTTTCCAACAGAAACACTGAAGCTTTCTTT. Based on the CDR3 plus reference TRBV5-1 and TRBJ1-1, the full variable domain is KAGVTQTPRYLIKTRGQQVTLSCSPISGHRSVSWYQQTPGQGLQFLFEYFSETQRNKGNFPGRFSGRQFSNSRSEMNVSTLELGDSALYLCASSFSNRNTEAFFGQGTRLTVV.

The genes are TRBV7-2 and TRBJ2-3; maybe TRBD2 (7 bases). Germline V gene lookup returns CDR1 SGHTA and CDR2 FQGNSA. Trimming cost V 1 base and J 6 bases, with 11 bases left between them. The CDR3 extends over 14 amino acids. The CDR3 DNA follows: TGTGCCAGCAGCTTAGTGGGAGGGGGGGATACGCAGTATTTT. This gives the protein CASSLVGGGDTQYF. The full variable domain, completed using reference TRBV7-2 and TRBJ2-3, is GAGVSQSPSNKVTEKGKDVELRCDPISGHTALYWYRQSLGQGLEFLIYFQGNSAPDKSGLPSDRFSAERTGGSVSTLTIQRTQQEDSAVYLCASSLVGGGDTQYFGPGTRLTVL.

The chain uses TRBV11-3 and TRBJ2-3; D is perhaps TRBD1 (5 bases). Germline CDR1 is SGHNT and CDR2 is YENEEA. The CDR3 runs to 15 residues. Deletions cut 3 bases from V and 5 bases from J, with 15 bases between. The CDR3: CASSFGRTQRDTQYF. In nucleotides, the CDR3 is TGTGCCAGCAGCTTCGGCAGGACACAAAGAGATACGCAGTATTTT.

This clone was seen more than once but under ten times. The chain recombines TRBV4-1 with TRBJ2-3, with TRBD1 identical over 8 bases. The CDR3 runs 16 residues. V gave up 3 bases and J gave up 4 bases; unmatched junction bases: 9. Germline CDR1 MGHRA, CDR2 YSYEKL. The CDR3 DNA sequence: TGCGCCAGCAGCCATCGGGACAGGACATACGCAGATACGCAGTATTTT. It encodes CASSHRDRTYADTQYF.

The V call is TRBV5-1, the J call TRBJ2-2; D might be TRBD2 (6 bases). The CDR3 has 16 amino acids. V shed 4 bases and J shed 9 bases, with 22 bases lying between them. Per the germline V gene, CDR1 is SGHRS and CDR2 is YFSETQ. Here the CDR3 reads CASSPTAVGDWRELFF. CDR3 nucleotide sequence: TGCGCCAGCAGCCCCACCGCTGTGGGGGACTGGAGGGAGCTGTTTTTT. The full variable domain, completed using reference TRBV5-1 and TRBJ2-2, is KAGVTQTPRYLIKTRGQQVTLSCSPISGHRSVSWYQQTPGQGLQFLFEYFSETQRNKGNFPGRFSGRQFSNSRSEMNVSTLELGDSALYLCASSPTAVGDWRELFFGEGSRLTVL.

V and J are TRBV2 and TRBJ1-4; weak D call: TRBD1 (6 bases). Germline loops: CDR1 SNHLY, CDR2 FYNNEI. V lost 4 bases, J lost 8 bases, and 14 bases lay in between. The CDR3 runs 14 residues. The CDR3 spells CASSVGAAGEKLFF. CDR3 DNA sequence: TGTGCCAGCAGTGTGGGGGCGGCCGGCGAAAAACTGTTTTTT.

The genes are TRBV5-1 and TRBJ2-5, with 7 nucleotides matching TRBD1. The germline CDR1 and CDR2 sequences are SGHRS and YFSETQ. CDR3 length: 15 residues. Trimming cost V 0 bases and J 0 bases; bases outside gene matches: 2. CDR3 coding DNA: TGCGCCAGCAGCTTGGGTGACAGGGACCAAGAGACCCAGTACTTC. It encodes CASSLGDRDQETQYF.

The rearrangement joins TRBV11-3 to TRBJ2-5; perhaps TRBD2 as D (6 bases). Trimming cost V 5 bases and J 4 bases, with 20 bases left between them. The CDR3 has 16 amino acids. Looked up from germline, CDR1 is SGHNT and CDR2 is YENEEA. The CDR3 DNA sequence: TGTGCCAGCAGCGCCGACGGGAGCCTACCCCGAGAGACCCAGTACTTC. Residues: CASSADGSLPRETQYF.

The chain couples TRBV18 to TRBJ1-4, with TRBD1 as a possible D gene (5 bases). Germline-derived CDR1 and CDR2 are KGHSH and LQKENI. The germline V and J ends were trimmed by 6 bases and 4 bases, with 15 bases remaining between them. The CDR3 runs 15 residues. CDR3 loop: CASSPRTMDNEKLFF. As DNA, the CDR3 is TGTGCCAGCTCTCCGCGGACAATGGATAATGAAAAACTGTTTTTT.

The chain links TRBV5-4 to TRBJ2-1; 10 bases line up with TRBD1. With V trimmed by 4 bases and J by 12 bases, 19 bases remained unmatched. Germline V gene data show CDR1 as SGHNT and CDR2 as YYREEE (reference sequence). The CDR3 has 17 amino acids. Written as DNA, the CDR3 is TGTGCCAGCAGCACTTCGACCGGGACAGGGGCTGTGAGGGGGCAGTTCTTC. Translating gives CASSTSTGTGAVRGQFF.

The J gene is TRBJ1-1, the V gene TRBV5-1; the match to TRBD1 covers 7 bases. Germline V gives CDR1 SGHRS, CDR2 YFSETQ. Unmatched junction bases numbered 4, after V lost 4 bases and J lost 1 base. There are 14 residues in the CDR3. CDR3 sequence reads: CASSTDRANTEAFF. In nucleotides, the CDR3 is TGCGCCAGCAGCACCGACAGGGCGAACACTGAAGCTTTCTTT.

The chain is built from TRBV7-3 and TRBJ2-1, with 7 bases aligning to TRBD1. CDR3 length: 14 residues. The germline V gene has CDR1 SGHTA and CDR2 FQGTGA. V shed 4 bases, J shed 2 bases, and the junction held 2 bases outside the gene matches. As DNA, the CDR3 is TGTGCCAGCAGCTCGACAGGGACCTACAATGAGCAGTTCTTC. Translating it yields CASSSTGTYNEQFF.

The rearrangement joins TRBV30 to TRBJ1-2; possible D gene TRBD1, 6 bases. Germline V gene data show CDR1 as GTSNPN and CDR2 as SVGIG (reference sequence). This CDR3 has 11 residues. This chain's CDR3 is CAEGEGYGYTF. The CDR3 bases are TGTGCGGAGGGGGAGGGGTATGGCTACACCTTC.

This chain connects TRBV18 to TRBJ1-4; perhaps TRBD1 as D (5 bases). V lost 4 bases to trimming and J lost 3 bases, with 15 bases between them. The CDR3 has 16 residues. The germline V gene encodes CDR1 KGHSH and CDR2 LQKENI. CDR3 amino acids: CASSRAAGAANEKLFF. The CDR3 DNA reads TGTGCCAGCTCACGGGCCGCTGGGGCGGCTAATGAAAAACTGTTTTTT.

The CDR3 DNA reads TGTGCCAGCAGCTTGGGACAGGTCTTTTACAATGAGCAGTTCTTC. This translates into CASSLGQVFYNEQFF. The chain is built from TRBV7-3 and TRBJ2-1; TRBD1 matches 8 bases. Trimming removed 3 bases from V and 4 bases from J; junction bases left unmatched: 5. Germline CDR1 and CDR2: SGHTA and FQGTGA. The CDR3 length is 15 residues.